The rows below give T cell receptor beta chains drawn from one sample of a study of beta chain features in type 1 diabetes. This table comes from immunoSEQ multiplex PCR, and its TCRdb copy is limited to in-frame clones, with some not included. The sample records 300,000 to 450,000 clones, 10% to 15% being singletons. Material: naive CD4+ T cells from blood. These receptors came from a man aged 18 to 30 in good health. CDR3s include the opening cysteine and the closing phenylalanine or tryptophan. A D gene is named only where the DNA matches it firmly. The size of a clone is reported for some rows only, either as once, few or many, or as a class for expanded clones.

TRBD1	TRBJ2-2	TRBV9	few	CASSFRGPDTGELFF	TGTGCCAGCAGCTTCAGGGGGCCAGACACCGGGGAGCTGTTTTTT
NA	TRBJ2-2	TRBV28	few	CASITGQGTGELFF	TGTGCCAGCATCACTGGTCAGGGCACCGGGGAGCTGTTTTTT
NA	TRBJ1-1	TRBV7-6	NA	CASSLQGLNTEAFF	TGTGCCAGCAGCTTACAGGGCCTGAACACTGAAGCTTTCTTT
NA	TRBJ1-1	TRBV7-9	few	CASSLRRAGPSTEAFF	TGTGCCAGCAGCTTAAGGCGTGCGGGGCCCAGCACTGAAGCTTTCTTT
NA	TRBJ1-1	TRBV19	NA	CASRGRAGRPTEAFF	TGTGCCAGTAGGGGCCGGGCGGGCAGGCCCACTGAAGCTTTCTTT
TRBD1	TRBJ2-1	TRBV29-1	few	CSVATGLAYEQFF	TGCAGCGTTGCGACAGGGTTAGCGTATGAGCAGTTCTTC
NA	TRBJ1-2	TRBV19	few	CASSISGATGYTF	TGTGCCAGTAGTATCAGTGGGGCTACTGGATACACCTTC
TRBD1	TRBJ2-7	TRBV7-9	NA	CASSLYDRGRVYEQYF	TGTGCCAGCAGCCTATACGACAGGGGACGAGTTTACGAGCAGTACTTC
NA	TRBJ1-4	TRBV9	NA	CASSVALTANEKLFF	TGTGCCAGCAGCGTAGCTTTAACAGCTAATGAAAAACTGTTTTTT
TRBD2	TRBJ2-1	TRBV4-3	many	CASSQRIAGNNEQFF	TGCGCCAGCAGCCAACGGATAGCGGGGAACAATGAGCAGTTCTTC
NA	TRBJ2-1	TRBV25-1	NA	CASSEPPQYNEQFF	TGTGCCAGCAGCGAACCCCCGCAGTACAATGAGCAGTTCTTC
NA	TRBJ1-5	TRBV7-9	NA	CASSLVGGNQPQHF	TGTGCCAGCAGCTTAGTCGGGGGGAATCAGCCCCAGCATTTT
NA	TRBJ2-2	TRBV5-5	NA	CASSSGLSNTGELFF	TGTGCCAGCAGCTCGGGACTCTCGAACACCGGGGAGCTGTTTTTT
TRBD1	TRBJ1-2	TRBV7-9	few	CASSRGQDHYGYTF	TGTGCCAGCAGCCGCGGACAGGATCACTATGGCTACACCTTC
NA	TRBJ1-1	TRBV27	NA	CASTPRMEAFF	TGTGCCAGCACGCCCAGGATGGAAGCTTTCTTT
TRBD1	TRBJ1-3	TRBV29-1	NA	CSVERGQSSSGNTIYF	TGCAGCGTGGAAAGGGGACAGTCAAGCTCTGGAAACACCATATATTTT
NA	TRBJ2-7	TRBV30	NA	CACGLDTNYEQYF	TGTGCCTGTGGTCTGGACACTAACTACGAGCAGTACTTC
NA	TRBJ2-1	TRBV7-9	few	CASSLAFATTYNEQFF	TGTGCCAGCAGCTTAGCATTCGCGACTACCTACAATGAGCAGTTCTTC
NA	TRBJ1-6	TRBV30	few	CAWSPRADSPLHF	TGTGCCTGGAGTCCCCGTGCGGATTCACCCCTCCACTTT
NA	TRBJ2-7	TRBV25-1	few	CASSVMGGRYEQYF	TGTGCCAGCAGTGTTATGGGGGGAAGGTACGAGCAGTACTTC
NA	TRBJ2-6	TRBV25-1	NA	CASSSTGSGANVLTF	TGTGCCAGCAGTTCCACGGGGTCGGGGGCCAACGTCCTGACTTTC
NA	TRBJ2-1	TRBV9	NA	CASSVGWAADEQFF	TGTGCCAGCAGCGTAGGCTGGGCCGCCGATGAGCAGTTCTTC
TRBD1	TRBJ2-7	TRBV30	few	CAWSVWGTGGREQYF	TGTGCCTGGAGTGTATGGGGGACAGGGGGCCGGGAGCAGTACTTC
TRBD1	TRBJ2-7	TRBV5-6	few	CASSLRAGGEQYF	TGTGCCAGCAGCTTGAGGGCAGGGGGCGAGCAGTACTTC
NA	TRBJ1-2	TRBV12-5	once	CASALGVNNYGYTF	TGTGCTAGTGCCCTGGGAGTTAACAACTATGGCTACACCTTC
TRBD1	TRBJ1-1	TRBV5-4	few	CASSQGTGNTEAFF	TGTGCCAGCAGCCAAGGGACAGGGAACACTGAAGCTTTCTTT
TRBD1	TRBJ1-3	TRBV6-6	NA	CASSYRQGVGNTIYF	TGTGCCAGCAGTTACCGACAGGGGGTCGGAAACACCATATATTTT
NA	TRBJ2-5	TRBV18	few	CASSSTQGQETQYF	TGTGCCAGCTCATCAACACAGGGCCAAGAGACCCAGTACTTC
TRBD2	TRBJ2-1	TRBV9	NA	CASSLRREGGYNEQFF	TGTGCCAGCAGCTTAAGGCGGGAGGGCGGTTACAATGAGCAGTTCTTC
NA	TRBJ1-2	TRBV28	NA	CASSSWGPYTF	TGTGCCAGCAGTTCCTGGGGGCCGTACACCTTC
NA	TRBJ2-1	TRBV5-1	NA	CASSYQHNEQFF	TGCGCCAGCAGCTATCAACATAATGAGCAGTTCTTC
NA	TRBJ2-5	TRBV10-3	NA	CAISAAEETQYF	TGTGCCATCAGTGCCGCGGAAGAGACCCAGTACTTC
TRBD2	TRBJ2-1	TRBV5-5	NA	CASSGAVLAGSSYNEQFF	TGTGCCAGCAGCGGGGCGGTACTAGCGGGATCCTCCTACAATGAGCAGTTCTTC
NA	TRBJ2-2	TRBV19	few	CASNPRSTGELFF	TGTGCCAGTAACCCCCGGAGCACCGGGGAGCTGTTTTTT
NA	TRBJ1-4	TRBV4-1	NA	CASSQGRGALGEKLFF	TGCGCCAGCAGCCAAGGGCGGGGGGCGCTGGGCGAAAAACTGTTTTTT
TRBD2	TRBJ2-5	TRBV29-1	many	CSARPGGNQETQYF	TGCAGCGCCCGACCGGGGGGGAACCAAGAGACCCAGTACTTC
TRBD2	TRBJ2-1	TRBV28	NA	CASSPAGGLYNEQFF	TGTGCCAGCAGTCCGGCGGGGGGGCTCTACAATGAGCAGTTCTTC
NA	TRBJ1-5	TRBV21-1	few	CAITTGHTGQPQHF	TGTGCCATTACGACAGGGCACACAGGTCAGCCCCAGCATTTT
TRBD1	TRBJ1-5	TRBV2	few	CASTTGTGGNQPQHF	TGTGCCAGCACAACCGGGACAGGGGGCAATCAGCCCCAGCATTTT
NA	TRBJ1-1	TRBV10-3	NA	CAISEVRVSEAFF	TGTGCCATCAGTGAGGTCAGGGTGTCTGAAGCTTTCTTT
TRBD1	TRBJ1-1	TRBV9	NA	CASSYTGGFGTEAFF	TGTGCCAGCAGCTACACAGGGGGTTTTGGTACTGAAGCTTTCTTT
NA	TRBJ2-3	TRBV7-3	NA	CASSSNRLTDTQYF	TGTGCCAGCAGCTCCAACCGACTGACAGATACGCAGTATTTT
TRBD1	TRBJ1-5	TRBV7-9	few	CASSPEGRGRQPQHF	TGTGCCAGCAGCCCAGAGGGCAGGGGGCGTCAGCCCCAGCATTTT
TRBD1	TRBJ1-2	TRBV14	few	CASSQVRTGGGYTF	TGTGCCAGCAGCCAAGTTCGGACAGGGGGTGGCTACACCTTC
NA	TRBJ2-7	TRBV27	few	CASSWGPSVPEQYF	TGTGCCAGCAGTTGGGGGCCCTCCGTCCCCGAGCAGTACTTC